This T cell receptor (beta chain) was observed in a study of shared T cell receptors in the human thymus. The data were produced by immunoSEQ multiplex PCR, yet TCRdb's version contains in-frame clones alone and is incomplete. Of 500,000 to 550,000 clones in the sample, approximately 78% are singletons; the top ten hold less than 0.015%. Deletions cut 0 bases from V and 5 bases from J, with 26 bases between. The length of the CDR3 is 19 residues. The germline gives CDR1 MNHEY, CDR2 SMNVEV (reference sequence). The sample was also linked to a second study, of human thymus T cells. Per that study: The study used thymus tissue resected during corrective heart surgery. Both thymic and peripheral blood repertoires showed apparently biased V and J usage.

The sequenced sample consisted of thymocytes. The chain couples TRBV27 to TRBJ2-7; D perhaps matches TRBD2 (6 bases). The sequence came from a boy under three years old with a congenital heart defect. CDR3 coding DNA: TGTGCCAGCAGTTTATCGGGCAGGGAGGAACTAGCAAGTATCAACGAGCAGTACTTC. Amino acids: CASSLSGREELASINEQYF.